Detailed here is one T cell receptor (beta chain). What it binds is unknown. This record belongs to a study of regulatory T cells in long-lasting Graves disease. Study-wide findings and caveats: TRBV28 was favored in persistent disease, as were TRBJ1-2 and TRBJ2-5. New patients shared fewer public clonotypes (approximately 1,000) than persistent patients did (roughly 2,500).

Noted time point: persistent/refractory GD, antithyroid drugs over 5 years with positive TRAb. RNA from PBMCs was the source of the TCR library. Between the trimmed V and J ends, which lost 4 bases and 3 bases, there was a span of 10 bases. The CDR3 covers 14 residues. Germline V gene lookup returns CDR1 MNHNS and CDR2 SASEGT. The TCR beta library used iRepertoire HTBI primers with Arm-PCR amplification of CDR3. MiXCR, run by TCRdb on the multiplex PCR reads, gives a single entry per CDR3 protein. This table holds more than 350,000 distinct CDR3 sequences, around a fifth found once. This chain links TRBV6-1 with TRBJ2-1, with no clear D. This material consisted of peripheral blood mononuclear cells (PBMCs), taken when the disease was refractory, from a patient treated with antithyroid drugs. This receptor was taken from a female donor with Graves disease. CDR3 bases: TGTGCCAGCAGTGTGGGGAACTACTACAATGAGCAGTTCTTC. Residues: CASSVGNYYNEQFF.